The 6 T cell receptor beta chains below were found in one sample sequenced in a study of identical twins. A single record per CDR3 protein comes from TCRdb applying MiXCR to the 5' RACE reads. This sample has some 1,600,000 distinct CDR3 sequences; roughly a third occur once, and the top ten carry around 0.3%. The source material was cord blood. The receptors shown here come from a newborn girl in good health.

In its sample, this clonotype was seen a few times. V and J are TRBV20-1 and TRBJ2-3; D not certain. Between the trimmed V and J ends, which lost 3 bases and 5 bases, there was a span of 6 bases. Germline CDR1 and CDR2: DFQATT and SNEGSKA (reference sequence). CDR3 size: 11 residues. CDR3 coding DNA: TGCAGTGCTAGTTGGTTAGATACGCAGTATTTT. Translated, it gives CSASWLDTQYF.

The genes are TRBV2 and TRBJ2-5; D is ambiguous. From germline, CDR1 is SNHLY and CDR2 FYNNEI. This CDR3 comprises 14 residues. The V end was cut by 2 bases, the J end by 1 base, with 8 bases between. The CDR3 region is CASSEPWGQETQYF. The DNA of the CDR3 is TGTGCCAGCAGTGAACCCTGGGGCCAAGAGACCCAGTACTTC.

Concerning this clonotype: One end of the junction varies from germline; a read error may be responsible. The rearrangement uses TRBV10-3 and TRBJ2-7; 8 bases map to TRBD2. Germline V gene data show CDR1 as ENHRY and CDR2 as SYGVKD. The CDR3 is 14 amino acids. DNA for the CDR3: TGTGCCATCAGTGGGACTAGCAGCTCCCACGAGCAGTACTTC. Its translation is CAISGTSSSHEQYF.

The J gene is TRBJ2-3, the V gene TRBV20-1; D not certain. Germline V gene data show CDR1 as DFQATT and CDR2 as SNEGSKA (reference sequence). Trimming cost V 7 bases and J 6 bases, with 11 bases left between them. This CDR3 has 11 residues. The CDR3 sequence is CSGAVGDTQYF. The DNA of the CDR3 is TGCAGTGGCGCGGTGGGGGATACGCAGTATTTT.

This chain joins TRBV12-3 or TRBV12-4 and TRBJ2-3; D ambiguous. The length of the CDR3 is 15 residues. Trimming cost V 3 bases and J 0 bases, with 10 bases left between them. DNA of the CDR3: TGTGCCAGCAGTTTGTGGATGTCTAGCACAGATACGCAGTATTTT. It specifies CASSLWMSSTDTQYF.

This clonotype was detected a few times. The genes are TRBV4-2 and TRBJ2-3; 11 nucleotides match TRBD1. The ends lost 6 bases at V and 5 bases at J; junction bases unmatched: 7. CDR1 is LGHNA and CDR2 is YNFKEQ in the germline V gene. The CDR3 contains 15 residues. The CDR3 DNA follows: TGTGCCAGCAGGTCCGGGACAGGGGGGGGAGATACGCAGTATTTT. Translated: CASRSGTGGGDTQYF.